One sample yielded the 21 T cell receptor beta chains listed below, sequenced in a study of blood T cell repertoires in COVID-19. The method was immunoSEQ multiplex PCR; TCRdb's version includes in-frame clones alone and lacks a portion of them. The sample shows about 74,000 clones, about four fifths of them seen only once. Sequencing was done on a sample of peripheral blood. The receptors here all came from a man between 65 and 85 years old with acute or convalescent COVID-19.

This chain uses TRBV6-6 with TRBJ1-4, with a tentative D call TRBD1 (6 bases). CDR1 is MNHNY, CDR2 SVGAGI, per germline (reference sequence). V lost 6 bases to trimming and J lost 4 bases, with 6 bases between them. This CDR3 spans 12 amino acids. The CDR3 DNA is TGTGCCAGCAGAGGGGGTAATGAAAAACTGTTTTTT. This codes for CASRGGNEKLFF.

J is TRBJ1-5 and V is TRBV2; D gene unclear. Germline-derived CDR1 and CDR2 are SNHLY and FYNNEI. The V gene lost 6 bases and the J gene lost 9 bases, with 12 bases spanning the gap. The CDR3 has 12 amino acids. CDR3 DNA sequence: TGTGCCAGCAGGGGCCCAGATCGGCCCCAGCATTTT. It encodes CASRGPDRPQHF.

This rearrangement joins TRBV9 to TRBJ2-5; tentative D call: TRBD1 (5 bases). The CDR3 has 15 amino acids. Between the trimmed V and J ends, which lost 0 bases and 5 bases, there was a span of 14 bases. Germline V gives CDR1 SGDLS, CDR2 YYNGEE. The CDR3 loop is CASSVGTPKGETQYF. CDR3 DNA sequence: TGTGCCAGCAGCGTAGGGACACCGAAGGGGGAGACCCAGTACTTC.

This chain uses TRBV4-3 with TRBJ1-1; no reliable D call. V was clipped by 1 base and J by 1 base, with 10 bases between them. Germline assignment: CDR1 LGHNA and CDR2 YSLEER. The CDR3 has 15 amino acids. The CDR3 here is CASSQAGSPNTEAFF. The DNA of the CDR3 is TGCGCCAGCAGCCAAGCGGGGTCCCCGAACACTGAAGCTTTCTTT.

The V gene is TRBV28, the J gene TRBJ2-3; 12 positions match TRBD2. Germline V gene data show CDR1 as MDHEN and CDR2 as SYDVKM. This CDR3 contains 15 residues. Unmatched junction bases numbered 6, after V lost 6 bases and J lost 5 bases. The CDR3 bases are TGTGCCAGCAGCCTGACTAGCGGGAGAGGAGATACGCAGTATTTT. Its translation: CASSLTSGRGDTQYF.

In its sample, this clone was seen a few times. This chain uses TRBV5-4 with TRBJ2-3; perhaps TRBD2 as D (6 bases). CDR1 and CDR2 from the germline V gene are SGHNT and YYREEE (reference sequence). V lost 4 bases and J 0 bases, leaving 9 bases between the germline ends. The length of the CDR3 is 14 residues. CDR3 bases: TGTGCCAGCAGCCCTCGGGGGAGCACAGATACGCAGTATTTT. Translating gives CASSPRGSTDTQYF.

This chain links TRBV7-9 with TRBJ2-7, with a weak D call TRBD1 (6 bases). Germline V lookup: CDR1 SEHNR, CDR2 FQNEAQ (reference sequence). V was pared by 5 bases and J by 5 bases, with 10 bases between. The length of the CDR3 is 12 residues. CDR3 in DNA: TGTGCCAGCAGCCCGACAGGTCACGAGCAGTACTTC. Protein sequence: CASSPTGHEQYF.

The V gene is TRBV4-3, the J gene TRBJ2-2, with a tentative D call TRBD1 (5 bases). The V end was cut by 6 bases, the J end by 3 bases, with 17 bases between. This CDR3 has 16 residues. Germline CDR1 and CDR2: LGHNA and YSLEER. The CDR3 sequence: CASSPRAIADTGELFF. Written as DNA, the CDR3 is TGCGCCAGCAGTCCCAGGGCTATCGCGGACACCGGGGAGCTGTTTTTT.

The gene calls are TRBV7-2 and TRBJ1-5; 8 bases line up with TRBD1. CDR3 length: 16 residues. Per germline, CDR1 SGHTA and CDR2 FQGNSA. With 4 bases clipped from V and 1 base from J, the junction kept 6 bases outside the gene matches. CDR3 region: CASSWGTGGSNQPQHF. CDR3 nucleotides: TGTGCCAGCAGCTGGGGGACAGGTGGGAGCAATCAGCCCCAGCATTTT. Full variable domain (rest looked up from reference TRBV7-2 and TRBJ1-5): GAGVSQSPSNKVTEKGKDVELRCDPISGHTALYWYRQSLGQGLEFLIYFQGNSAPDKSGLPSDRFSAERTGGSVSTLTIQRTQQEDSAVYLCASSWGTGGSNQPQHFGDGTRLSIL.

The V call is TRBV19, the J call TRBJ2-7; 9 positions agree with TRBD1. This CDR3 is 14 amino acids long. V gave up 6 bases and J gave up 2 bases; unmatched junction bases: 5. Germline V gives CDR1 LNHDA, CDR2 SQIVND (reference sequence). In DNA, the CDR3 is TGTGCCAGTAGGTCGACAGGGGGAGCCTACGAGCAGTACTTC. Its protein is CASRSTGGAYEQYF.

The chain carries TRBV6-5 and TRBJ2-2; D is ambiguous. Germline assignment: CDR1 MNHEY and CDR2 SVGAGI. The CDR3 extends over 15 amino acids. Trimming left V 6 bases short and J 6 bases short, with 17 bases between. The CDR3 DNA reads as TGTGCCAGCAGAAAAGACCTCCGAAGCGCCGGGGAGCTGTTTTTT. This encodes CASRKDLRSAGELFF.

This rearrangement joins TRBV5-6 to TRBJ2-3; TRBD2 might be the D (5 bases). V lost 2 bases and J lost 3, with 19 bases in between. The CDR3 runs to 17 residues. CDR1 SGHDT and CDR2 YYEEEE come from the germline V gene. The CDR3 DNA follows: TGTGCCAGCAGCTTTTGGTCCGTGGGGAGATGGACAGATACGCAGTATTTT. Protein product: CASSFWSVGRWTDTQYF.

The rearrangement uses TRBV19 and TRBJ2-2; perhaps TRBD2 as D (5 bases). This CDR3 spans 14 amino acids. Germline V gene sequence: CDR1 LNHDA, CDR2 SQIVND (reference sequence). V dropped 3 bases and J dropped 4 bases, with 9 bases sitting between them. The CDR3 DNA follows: TGTGCCAGTAGTATTGGCACTAGCACCGGGGAGCTGTTTTTT. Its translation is CASSIGTSTGELFF.

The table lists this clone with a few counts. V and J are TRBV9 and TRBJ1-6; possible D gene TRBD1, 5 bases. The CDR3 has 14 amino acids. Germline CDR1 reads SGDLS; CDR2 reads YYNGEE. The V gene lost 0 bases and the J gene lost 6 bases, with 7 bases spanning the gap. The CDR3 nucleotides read TGTGCCAGCAGCGTAGGGGGCGGTAATTCACCCCTCCACTTT. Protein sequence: CASSVGGGNSPLHF.

This CDR3 reads CASTLTGGEANYGYTF. The CDR3 nucleotides are TGTGCCAGCACCCTGACAGGGGGCGAAGCTAACTATGGCTACACCTTC. The chain is built from TRBV9 and TRBJ1-2, with 10 nucleotides matching TRBD1. This CDR3 comprises 16 residues. Losses at the gene ends were 6 bases for V and 0 bases for J; bases not matched to a gene: 8. Looked up from germline, CDR1 is SGDLS and CDR2 is YYNGEE.

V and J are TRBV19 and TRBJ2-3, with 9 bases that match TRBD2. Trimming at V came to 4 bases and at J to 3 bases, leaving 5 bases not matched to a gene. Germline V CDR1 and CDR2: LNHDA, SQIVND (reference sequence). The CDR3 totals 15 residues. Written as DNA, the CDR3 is TGTGCCAGTAGTAGAGACGCGGGAGGGACAGATACGCAGTATTTT. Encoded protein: CASSRDAGGTDTQYF.

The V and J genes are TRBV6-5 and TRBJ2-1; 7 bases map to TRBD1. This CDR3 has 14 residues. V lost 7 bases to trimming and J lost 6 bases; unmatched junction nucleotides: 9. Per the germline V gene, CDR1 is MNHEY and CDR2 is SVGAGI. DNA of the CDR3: TGTGCCAGCACGACCGCGACAGGGACCAATGAGCAGTTCTTC. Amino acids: CASTTATGTNEQFF.

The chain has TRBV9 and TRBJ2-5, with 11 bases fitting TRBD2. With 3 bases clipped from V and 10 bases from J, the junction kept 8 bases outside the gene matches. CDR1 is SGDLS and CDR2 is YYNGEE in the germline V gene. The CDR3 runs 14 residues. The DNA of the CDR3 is TGTGCCAGCAGCGAAACTAGCGGGGGCGGTATCCAGTACTTC. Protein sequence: CASSETSGGGIQYF.

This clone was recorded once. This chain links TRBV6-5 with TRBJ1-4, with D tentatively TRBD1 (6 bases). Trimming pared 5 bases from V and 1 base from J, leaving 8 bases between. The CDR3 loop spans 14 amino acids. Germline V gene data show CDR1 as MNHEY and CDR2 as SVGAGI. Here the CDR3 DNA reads TGTGCCAGCAGTAAACAGGGAACTAATGAAAAACTGTTTTTT. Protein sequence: CASSKQGTNEKLFF.

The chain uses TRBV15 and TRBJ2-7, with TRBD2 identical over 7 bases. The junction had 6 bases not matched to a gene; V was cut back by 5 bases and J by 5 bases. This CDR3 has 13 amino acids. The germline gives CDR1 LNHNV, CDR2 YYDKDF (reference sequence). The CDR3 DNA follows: TGTGCCACCAGCGGGGGGAGGGCAAACGAGCAGTACTTC. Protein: CATSGGRANEQYF.

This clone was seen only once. Here the CDR3 DNA reads TGTGCCAGCAGCGGCCGGGGTATTGGGGAAAAACTGTTTTTT. As protein: CASSGRGIGEKLFF. The gene calls are TRBV5-8 and TRBJ1-4, with D unresolved. V lost 4 bases and J 8 bases, leaving 15 bases between the germline ends. This CDR3 is 14 amino acids long. Germline lookup yields CDR1 SGHTS and CDR2 YDEGEE.